A selection of T cell receptor beta chains follows, all from one sample in a study of blood T cell repertoires in COVID-19. Method: immunoSEQ multiplex PCR; TCRdb's copy keeps in-frame clones and lacks some. The sample shows fewer than 350,000 clones, approximately 86% of them seen only once. The sample taken for sequencing was peripheral blood. All receptors derive from a woman in her seventies with COVID-19, enrolled during active disease. Each CDR3 is given with its conserved first and last residue. A D gene is named only where the DNA matches it firmly. The size entry is marked missing in some rows and otherwise reads once, few, many or a size class.

j_gene,d_gene,v_gene,abundance,CDR3aa,CDR3nt
TRBJ1-5,TRBD1,TRBV6-2/TRBV6-3,-,CASSYHGTESNQPQHF,TGTGCCAGCAGTTACCATGGGACAGAGAGCAATCAGCCCCAGCATTTT
TRBJ2-2,-,TRBV7-2,-,CASIITGQANTGELFF,TGTGCCAGCATCATTACAGGACAAGCGAACACCGGGGAGCTGTTTTTT
TRBJ2-5,TRBD1,TRBV19,-,CASSIRQGETQYF,TGTGCCAGTAGTATTAGACAGGGAGAGACCCAGTACTTC
TRBJ2-5,TRBD1,TRBV7-2,-,CASSPTMGQGLKTQYF,TGTGCCAGCAGCCCCACCATGGGACAGGGGTTAAAGACCCAGTACTTC
TRBJ2-7,-,TRBV6-5,-,CASSKLGTQTYEQYF,TGTGCCAGCAGTAAACTCGGGACTCAAACCTACGAGCAGTACTTC
TRBJ2-3,-,TRBV19,-,CASSIAAGPDTQYF,TGTGCCAGTAGTATAGCTGCGGGGCCAGATACGCAGTATTTT
TRBJ2-7,-,TRBV29-1,-,CSGGVGDYEQYF,TGCAGCGGGGGGGTCGGGGACTACGAGCAGTACTTC
TRBJ1-5,-,TRBV21-1,few,CASSPQGWDQPQHF,TGTGCCAGCAGCCCACAGGGGTGGGATCAGCCCCAGCATTTT
TRBJ2-2,TRBD2,TRBV7-2,-,CASSLGVAGNTGELFF,TGTGCCAGCAGCCTAGGGGTAGCGGGGAACACCGGGGAGCTGTTTTTT
TRBJ2-3,TRBD2,TRBV7-9,-,CASLPLAGKSDTQYF,TGTGCCAGCCTTCCCCTAGCGGGGAAATCAGATACGCAGTATTTT
TRBJ2-7,-,TRBV7-2,-,CASSTISASYEQYF,TGTGCCAGCAGCACTATTTCCGCTAGCTACGAGCAGTACTTC
TRBJ1-1,-,TRBV20-1,-,CSASQGMNTEAFF,TGCAGTGCTAGTCAGGGGATGAACACTGAAGCTTTCTTT
TRBJ2-2,-,TRBV25-1,once,CASSDITGRNTGELFF,TGTGCCAGCAGTGACATTACAGGCAGGAACACCGGGGAGCTGTTTTTT
TRBJ2-6,TRBD1,TRBV24-1,-,CATQTGDPSGANVLTF,TGTGCCACCCAGACAGGGGACCCTTCTGGGGCCAACGTCCTGACTTTC
TRBJ1-1,-,TRBV28,-,CASSLYRDTEAFF,TGTGCCAGCAGTTTGTACAGGGACACTGAAGCTTTCTTT
TRBJ1-4,TRBD1,TRBV6-5,-,CASRDRETHEKLFF,TGTGCCAGCAGGGACAGGGAAACGCATGAAAAACTGTTTTTT
TRBJ1-1,TRBD1,TRBV10-3,-,CAISPGQGTEAFF,TGTGCCATCAGTCCGGGACAGGGTACTGAAGCTTTCTTT
TRBJ2-2,-,TRBV6-5,-,CASSYSSGTGELFF,TGTGCCAGCAGTTACTCATCGGGGACCGGGGAGCTGTTTTTT
TRBJ2-4,TRBD1,TRBV11-2,-,CASSLENGRGKSRTKNIQYF,TGTGCCAGCAGCTTAGAAAATGGCAGGGGGAAGAGTCGAACCAAAAACATTCAGTACTTC
TRBJ2-2,-,TRBV7-7,once,CASSSRAGATGELFF,TGTGCCAGCAGCAGCAGGGCGGGGGCCACCGGGGAGCTGTTTTTT
TRBJ1-2,-,TRBV10-3,-,CAISTAGANYGYTF,TGTGCCATCTCCACGGCGGGGGCTAACTATGGCTACACCTTC
TRBJ2-7,-,TRBV7-2,-,CASSPIRGSYEQYF,TGTGCCAGCAGCCCCATACGAGGGTCCTACGAGCAGTACTTC
TRBJ1-2,TRBD1,TRBV5-1,few,CASSLTPGQGKGYTF,TGCGCCAGCAGCCTCACACCGGGACAGGGGAAGGGCTACACCTTC
TRBJ2-3,-,TRBV30,-,CAWSSSPDTQYF,TGTGCCTGGAGTTCTAGCCCAGATACGCAGTATTTT
TRBJ2-1,TRBD2,TRBV3-1/TRBV3-2,-,CASSLGGLAGGNNEQFF,TGTGCCAGCAGTCTAGGGGGTCTGGCGGGGGGAAACAATGAGCAGTTCTTC
TRBJ1-2,-,TRBV4-1,few,CASSQDLNRNYGYTF,TGCGCCAGCAGCCAAGATCTAAACAGGAACTATGGCTACACCTTC
TRBJ2-7,TRBD1,TRBV5-8,-,CASRGQGVYEQYF,TGTGCCAGCAGGGGGCAGGGGGTTTACGAGCAGTACTTC
TRBJ1-1,TRBD1,TRBV27,-,CASSVLGQPNTEAFF,TGTGCCAGCAGTGTTCTGGGACAGCCGAACACTGAAGCTTTCTTT
TRBJ2-5,TRBD2,TRBV5-1,-,CASSPILAGGQETQYF,TGCGCCAGCAGCCCGATACTAGCGGGGGGCCAAGAGACCCAGTACTTC
TRBJ1-6,-,TRBV18,-,CASSLRRGPDGNSPLHF,TGTGCCAGCTCACTTAGGAGAGGGCCCGATGGTAATTCACCCCTCCACTTT
TRBJ2-1,TRBD2,TRBV7-2,-,CASSPLAGGRYNEQFF,TGTGCCAGCAGCCCCCTAGCGGGGGGGCGCTACAATGAGCAGTTCTTC
TRBJ2-3,TRBD2,TRBV29-1,-,CSVVAGGTQYF,TGCAGCGTTGTGGCGGGGGGTACGCAGTATTTT
TRBJ2-7,-,TRBV2,-,CASISSYEQYF,TGTGCCAGCATTAGCTCCTACGAGCAGTACTTC
TRBJ2-3,-,TRBV15,-,CATSYTGAGDTQYF,TGTGCCACCTCTTACACGGGTGCGGGAGATACGCAGTATTTT
TRBJ2-1,-,TRBV7-8,-,CASSFGLGYNEQFF,TGTGCCAGCAGCTTCGGACTGGGTTACAATGAGCAGTTCTTC
TRBJ1-4,-,TRBV25-1,-,CASSEGGGLEKLFF,TGTGCCAGCAGTGAAGGGGGGGGGTTGGAAAAACTGTTTTTT
TRBJ1-2,-,TRBV12-3/TRBV12-4,once,CASSLGGHEGYTF,TGTGCCAGCAGTTTAGGAGGACATGAGGGCTACACCTTC
TRBJ1-1,-,TRBV6-2/TRBV6-3,-,CASSWRNSRFEAFF,TGTGCCAGCAGTTGGAGGAACAGCCGTTTTGAAGCTTTCTTT
TRBJ2-7,TRBD1,TRBV27,-,CASSPRKGAFYEQYF,TGTGCCAGCAGTCCCCGAAAGGGGGCCTTCTACGAGCAGTACTTC
TRBJ2-5,-,TRBV21-1,-,CASSKKAEETQYF,TGTGCCAGCAGCAAAAAAGCGGAAGAGACCCAGTACTTC